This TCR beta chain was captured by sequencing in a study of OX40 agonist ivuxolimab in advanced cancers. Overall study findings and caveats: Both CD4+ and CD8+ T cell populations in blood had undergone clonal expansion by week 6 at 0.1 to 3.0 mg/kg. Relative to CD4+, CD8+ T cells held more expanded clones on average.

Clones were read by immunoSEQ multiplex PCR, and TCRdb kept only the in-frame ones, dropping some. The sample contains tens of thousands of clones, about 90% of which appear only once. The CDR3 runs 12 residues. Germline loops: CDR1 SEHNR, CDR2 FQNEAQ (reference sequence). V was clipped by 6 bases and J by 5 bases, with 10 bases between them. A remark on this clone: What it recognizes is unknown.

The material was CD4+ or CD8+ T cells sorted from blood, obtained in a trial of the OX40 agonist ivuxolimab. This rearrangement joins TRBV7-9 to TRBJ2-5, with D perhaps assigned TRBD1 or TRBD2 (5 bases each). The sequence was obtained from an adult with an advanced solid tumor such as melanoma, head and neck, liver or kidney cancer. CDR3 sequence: CASSPEGETQYF. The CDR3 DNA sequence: TGTGCCAGCAGTCCTGAGGGGGAGACCCAGTACTTC.